This T cell receptor (beta chain) was found in a study of control samples from healthy donors and cancer patients. Only in-frame clones appear in the TCRdb table, and some are missing; sequencing was by immunoSEQ multiplex PCR. The sample yields over 110,000 clones, more than 85% seen once. Per the germline V gene, CDR1 is MDHEN and CDR2 is SYDVKM. The V and J ends lost 5 bases and 11 bases respectively, with 16 bases between them. The CDR3 extends over 13 amino acids. This chain connects TRBV28 to TRBJ1-5; D may be TRBD1 (5 bases). The TCR originated in a woman in her twenties or thirties in good health. Source material: blood. The chain's CDR3 is CASSTPGARAQHF. Here the CDR3 DNA reads TGTGCCAGCAGTACCCCTGGGGCACGGGCCCAGCATTTT. Full variable domain (outside the CDR3, taken from reference TRBV28 and TRBJ1-5): DVKVTQSSRYLVKRTGEKVFLECVQDMDHENMFWYRQDPGLGLRLIYFSYDVKMKEKGDIPEGYSVSREKKERFSLILESASTNQTSMYLCASSTPGARAQHFGDGTRLSIL.